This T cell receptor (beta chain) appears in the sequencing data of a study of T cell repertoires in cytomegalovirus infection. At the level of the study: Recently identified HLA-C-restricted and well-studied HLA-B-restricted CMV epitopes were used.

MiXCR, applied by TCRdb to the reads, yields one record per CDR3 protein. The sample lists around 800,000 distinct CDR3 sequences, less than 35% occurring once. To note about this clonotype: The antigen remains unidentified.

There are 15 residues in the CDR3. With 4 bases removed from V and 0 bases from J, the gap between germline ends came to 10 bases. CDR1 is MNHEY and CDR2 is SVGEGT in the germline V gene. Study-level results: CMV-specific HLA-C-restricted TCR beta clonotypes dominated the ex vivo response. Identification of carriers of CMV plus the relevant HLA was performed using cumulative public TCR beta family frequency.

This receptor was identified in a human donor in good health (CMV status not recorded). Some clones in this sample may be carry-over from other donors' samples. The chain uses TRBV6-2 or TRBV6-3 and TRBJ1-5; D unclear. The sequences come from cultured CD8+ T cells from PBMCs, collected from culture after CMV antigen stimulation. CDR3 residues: CASSSELYSNQPQHF. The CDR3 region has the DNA TGTGCCAGCAGTTCCGAACTTTATAGCAATCAGCCCCAGCATTTT.